A single sample gave rise to the 20 T cell receptor beta chains below, sequenced in a study of CD8 T cells in ankylosing spondylitis. Using its own MiXCR run on the 5' RACE reads, TCRdb lists one record per CDR3 protein. The repertoire holds some 150,000 distinct CDR3 sequences, with roughly 44% as singletons. Sequenced sample: synovial fluid, either unsorted or a sorted T cell fraction (not recorded which). The receptors originated from a male donor with ankylosing spondylitis.

This clonotype turned up a few times. V gene TRBV4-2 combines with J gene TRBJ2-7; D gene ambiguous. The CDR3 spans 15 residues. Per the germline V gene, CDR1 is LGHNA and CDR2 is YNFKEQ. V lost 3 bases, J lost 1 base, and 13 bases lay in between. CDR3 residues: CASSQGPRPSYEQYF. CDR3 bases: TGTGCCAGCAGCCAGGGCCCAAGGCCGTCCTACGAGCAGTACTTC.

Only a few counts were recorded for this clonotype. The CDR3 reads CSVDLGLARTGELFF. The DNA for the CDR3 is TGCAGCGTTGACCTTGGTCTAGCGCGCACCGGGGAGCTGTTTTTT. The genes are TRBV29-1 and TRBJ2-2; a possible D gene is TRBD2 (6 bases). The germline V gene encodes CDR1 SQVTM and CDR2 ANQGSEA. The CDR3 contains 15 residues. V dropped 3 bases and J dropped 4 bases, with 15 bases sitting between them.

This clonotype was observed a handful of times. This chain joins TRBV28 and TRBJ1-1; D is unclear. Germline assignment: CDR1 MDHEN and CDR2 SYDVKM. CDR3 length: 15 amino acids. V lost 7 bases, J lost 0 bases, and 15 bases lay in between. CDR3 in amino acids: CASTSGVGMNTEAFF. The CDR3 DNA reads TGTGCCAGCACCTCCGGGGTGGGGATGAACACTGAAGCTTTCTTT.

This clonotype came up a few times. The rearrangement uses TRBV18 and TRBJ2-5, with unresolved D. The germline gives CDR1 KGHSH, CDR2 LQKENI. This CDR3 spans 11 amino acids. V lost 6 bases to trimming and J lost 1 base, with 3 bases between them. In DNA form, the CDR3 reads TGTGCCAGCTCTCCCCAAGAGACCCAGTACTTC. This sequence encodes CASSPQETQYF.

The count of this clonotype is one. CDR3 residues: CASSWVTSIASYNEQFF. CDR3 coding DNA: TGCGCCAGCAGCTGGGTGACTAGTATCGCATCCTACAATGAGCAGTTCTTC. The chain couples TRBV5-1 to TRBJ2-1; D might be TRBD2 (6 bases). Germline V lookup: CDR1 SGHRS, CDR2 YFSETQ. CDR3 length equals 17 residues. Trimming cost V 3 bases and J 1 base, with 17 bases left between them.

In DNA form, the CDR3 reads TGTGCCAGCAGCCCGTACGGGGGGTCCTACGAGCAGTACTTC. Translating it yields CASSPYGGSYEQYF. The chain is built from TRBV11-3 and TRBJ2-7, with 7 bases that match TRBD2. The junction had 5 bases not matched to a gene; V was cut back by 5 bases and J by 1 base. The CDR3 has 14 residues. Germline V gene lookup returns CDR1 SGHNT and CDR2 YENEEA. The full variable domain, completed using reference TRBV11-3 and TRBJ2-7, is EAGVVQSPRYKIIEKKQPVAFWCNPISGHNTLYWYLQNLGQGPELLIRYENEEAVDDSQLPKDRFSAERLKGVDSTLKIQPAELGDSAVYLCASSPYGGSYEQYFGPGTRLTVT.

This rearrangement joins TRBV12-3 or TRBV12-4 to TRBJ1-6; TRBD1 aligns across 8 bases. The junction had 4 bases not matched to a gene; V was cut back by 1 base and J by 8 bases. The CDR3 sequence is 15 residues long. CDR3 sequence (DNA): TGTGCCAGCAGTTTAGGGTACAGGGGGGATTCACCCCTCCACTTT. Translated, it gives CASSLGYRGDSPLHF.

J is TRBJ1-1 and V is TRBV5-1; D is ambiguous. Germline assignment: CDR1 SGHRS and CDR2 YFSETQ. The ends were cut back, 0 bases at V and 5 bases at J, with 8 bases in the middle. CDR3 length: 13 residues. CDR3 sequence (DNA): TGCGCCAGCAGCTTGGAGGGATCGACTGAAGCTTTCTTT. Protein sequence: CASSLEGSTEAFF.

The chain couples TRBV6-5 to TRBJ1-2; 12 bases agree with TRBD1. There are 15 residues in the CDR3. The V and J ends lost 2 bases and 6 bases, in that order; junction bases with no gene match: 4. Germline V lookup: CDR1 MNHEY, CDR2 SVGAGI. For the CDR3, the DNA is TGTGCCAGCAGTTACGCCGGGACAGGGGGCAATGGCTACACCTTC. Encoded protein: CASSYAGTGGNGYTF.

This clonotype was seen a few times. The DNA for the CDR3 is TGTGCCAGCAGCCAAGAATCGGGAGGGTTGGTTGAGCAGTTCTTC. This encodes CASSQESGGLVEQFF. The chain links TRBV4-2 to TRBJ2-1; 8 bases are shared with TRBD2. The CDR3 spans 15 residues. The ends lost 0 bases at V and 9 bases at J; junction bases unmatched: 7. Germline V lookup: CDR1 LGHNA, CDR2 YNFKEQ.

This clonotype was detected many times. The CDR3 spells CASSEASYSGGSYEQYF. CDR3 nucleotide sequence: TGTGCCAGCAGTGAAGCGTCTTATTCGGGGGGTTCCTACGAGCAGTACTTC. The chain combines TRBV2 with TRBJ2-7; TRBD2 aligns across 7 bases. Trimming took 0 bases from V and 1 from J; bases not matched to a gene: 9. The germline V gene has CDR1 SNHLY and CDR2 FYNNEI. The CDR3 extends over 17 amino acids.

This clonotype has more than one count but fewer than ten. The chain recombines TRBV9 with TRBJ2-5, with 9 bases lining up with TRBD1. The germline gives CDR1 SGDLS, CDR2 YYNGEE. The CDR3 contains 14 residues. Trimming removed 4 bases from V and 5 bases from J; junction bases left unmatched: 6. CDR3 sequence reads: CASSLRDRVETQYF. The CDR3 nucleotides read TGTGCCAGCAGCCTACGGGACAGGGTGGAGACCCAGTACTTC. Based on the CDR3 plus reference TRBV9 and TRBJ2-5, the full variable domain is DSGVTQTPKHLITATGQRVTLRCSPRSGDLSVYWYQQSLDQGLQFLIQYYNGEERAKGNILERFSAQQFPDLHSELNLSSLELGDSALYFCASSLRDRVETQYFGPGTRLLVL.

The chain couples TRBV20-1 to TRBJ2-7; 11 nucleotides match TRBD2. This CDR3 has 16 amino acids. CDR1 is DFQATT and CDR2 is SNEGSKA in the germline V gene (reference sequence). After removal of 3 bases from V and 2 bases from J, the junction contained 9 bases not matched to a gene. CDR3 DNA: TGCAGTGCTAGGGGCCCTAGCGGGGGGATCCCCTACGAGCAGTACTTC. This encodes CSARGPSGGIPYEQYF.

The gene calls are TRBV7-9 and TRBJ2-3, with unresolved D. The CDR3 is 15 amino acids. With 5 bases removed from V and 4 bases from J, the gap between germline ends came to 16 bases. The germline V gene has CDR1 SEHNR and CDR2 FQNEAQ (reference sequence). This chain's CDR3 is CASSPAGHAPDTQYF. For the CDR3, the DNA is TGTGCCAGCAGCCCCGCTGGCCACGCACCAGATACGCAGTATTTT.

V usage is TRBV10-3 and J usage is TRBJ1-2; D is uncertain. The CDR3 totals 20 residues. Trimming removed 5 bases from V and 2 bases from J, with 30 bases in between. Germline loops: CDR1 ENHRY, CDR2 SYGVKD. The DNA for the CDR3 is TGTGCCATCAGTAAATATAGAGAAGGAAGCGCAGAGGGCAAAAACTATGGCTACACCTTC. It is translated as CAISKYREGSAEGKNYGYTF.

This chain joins TRBV27 and TRBJ2-3; D gene unclear. The CDR3 has 14 residues. CDR1 is MNHEY and CDR2 is SMNVEV in the germline V gene (reference sequence). Trimming took off 4 bases at V and 3 bases at J, with 11 bases between the two ends. CDR3 residues: CASSSPRRTDTQYF. The CDR3 DNA follows: TGTGCCAGCAGTTCCCCCAGGAGAACAGATACGCAGTATTTT.

This clonotype was detected many times. The chain joins TRBV2 to TRBJ2-7; tentatively, D is TRBD2 (5 bases). This CDR3 is built from 14 residues. V lost 8 bases to trimming and J lost 2 bases, with 16 bases between them. The germline gives CDR1 SNHLY, CDR2 FYNNEI. The CDR3 sequence is CASRTFSGTYEQYF. The DNA for the CDR3 is TGTGCCAGCCGGACTTTCTCGGGGACCTACGAGCAGTACTTC.

This clonotype was observed a few times. The genes are TRBV6-1 and TRBJ2-3; D may be TRBD2 (7 bases). V was cut by 1 base and J by 4 bases, with 12 bases left in between. The germline V gene has CDR1 MNHNS and CDR2 SASEGT. The CDR3 totals 15 residues. The CDR3 DNA is TGTGCCAGCAGTGAAGTAGGGGGGGGGGCAGATACGCAGTATTTT. It specifies CASSEVGGGADTQYF.

V gene TRBV30 combines with J gene TRBJ1-1; 7 bases are shared with TRBD1. CDR3 length: 11 residues. CDR1 GTSNPN and CDR2 SVGIG come from the germline V gene (reference sequence). V trimming: 5 bases; J trimming: 8 bases; junction bases outside the gene matches: 5. The CDR3 bases are TGTGCCTGGGGCAAGGGGGCGGAAGCTTTCTTT. Protein: CAWGKGAEAFF.

The CDR3 DNA is TGTGCCAGCAGTTCCGGGACATTCCCCTACGAGCAGTACTTC. Amino acids: CASSSGTFPYEQYF. The rearrangement uses TRBV28 and TRBJ2-7; weak D call: TRBD1 (6 bases). This CDR3 is 14 amino acids long. The V and J ends lost 4 bases and 2 bases respectively, with 12 bases between them. Germline V CDR1 and CDR2: MDHEN, SYDVKM. Full variable domain (rest looked up from reference TRBV28 and TRBJ2-7): DVKVTQSSRYLVKRTGEKVFLECVQDMDHENMFWYRQDPGLGLRLIYFSYDVKMKEKGDIPEGYSVSREKKERFSLILESASTNQTSMYLCASSSGTFPYEQYFGPGTRLTVT.